These T cell receptor beta chains were read from a single sample in a study of cytomegalovirus exposure and HLA in healthy donors. Sequencing used immunoSEQ multiplex PCR; TCRdb keeps in-frame clones, though not all of them. The data contain about 56,000 clones, about 96% of them singletons. The sequenced material came from PBMCs. The source of these receptors is a woman aged 18-30 years in good health and CMV-seronegative. Both conserved end residues are part of each CDR3. Fields, in order: CDR3 protein, clone size, V gene, J gene. Not every row has a clone size; where given, it reads once, few, many or a size class.

CASSRLAGAPTDTQYF	once	TRBV4-3	TRBJ2-3
CASSQVVSSGVAETQYF	NA	TRBV14	TRBJ2-5
CASSVAGGDYGYTF	NA	TRBV9	TRBJ1-2
CASSHGQGPLDEQYF	once	TRBV16	TRBJ2-7
CASSPRQGGEQYF	NA	TRBV9	TRBJ2-7
CASSLLAGGGDEQFF	NA	TRBV5-1	TRBJ2-1
CASSPLAGGADTQYF	NA	TRBV7-7	TRBJ2-3
CASSLRGGLAAQETQYF	NA	TRBV5-4	TRBJ2-5
CASSASGTSGRAHTGELFF	NA	TRBV19	TRBJ2-2
CASTRGNSNQPQHF	NA	TRBV28	TRBJ1-5
CASSPGPDRGNTEAFF	NA	TRBV19	TRBJ1-1
CASSQDPGSEKLFF	NA	TRBV4-3	TRBJ1-4
CASSQEIAMGRGHEKLFF	NA	TRBV4-2	TRBJ1-4
CASSPRLAGDYNEQFF	NA	TRBV18	TRBJ2-1
CASSPQGLNTEAFF	NA	TRBV5-1	TRBJ1-1
CASSQDHRQGAGNTIYF	NA	TRBV4-3	TRBJ1-3
CASSSPYIRTDTQYF	NA	TRBV28	TRBJ2-3
CASSWSSGGHNEQFF	NA	TRBV28	TRBJ2-1
CSAKGAPYQETQYF	once	TRBV29-1	TRBJ2-5
CASSYSRAEKLFF	once	TRBV6-5	TRBJ1-4
CSARAGGELFF	NA	TRBV20-1	TRBJ2-2
CASSPPSGGPQGTQYF	NA	TRBV18	TRBJ2-5
CAWSRGLAGNPYEQYF	NA	TRBV30	TRBJ2-7
CAISGGADGEQFF	NA	TRBV10-3	TRBJ2-1
CASRPGIQETQYF	NA	TRBV6-6	TRBJ2-5
CASSPQPRVNGYTF	once	TRBV18	TRBJ1-2
CASSLTSVADTQYF	NA	TRBV7-3	TRBJ2-3
CASSRRGGRYF	NA	TRBV2	TRBJ2-7
CALGAGRPYEQYF	NA	TRBV10-3	TRBJ2-7
CASSGQGALGTEAFF	NA	TRBV18	TRBJ1-1
CASSKNQGAGSEAFF	NA	TRBV18	TRBJ1-1
CASSLTGARAYEQYF	NA	TRBV7-3	TRBJ2-7
CASSSSSGRSYEQYF	NA	TRBV7-2	TRBJ2-7
CASSDQQGTGNTIYF	NA	TRBV2	TRBJ1-3
CASSRGGAVNTIYF	NA	TRBV5-4	TRBJ1-3
CASSLGGTSVNEQYF	NA	TRBV7-2	TRBJ2-7
CASSWPKAGEVNEQFF	NA	TRBV11-2	TRBJ2-1
CASSGSLAVYNEQFF	NA	TRBV2	TRBJ2-1
CAWTRDSWGYTF	NA	TRBV30	TRBJ1-2
CATAGTSGGQETQYF	NA	TRBV2	TRBJ2-5
CASSEGLGVGELFF	NA	TRBV6-5	TRBJ2-2
CASTADRGDTEAFF	NA	TRBV6-6	TRBJ1-1
CASSLSGALTEAFF	NA	TRBV7-9	TRBJ1-1
CASSYSSQGHEQYF	NA	TRBV6-5	TRBJ2-7
CASSLNRGGTYNEQFF	NA	TRBV11-3	TRBJ2-1
CASSLAPGQGYEQYF	once	TRBV5-1	TRBJ2-7
CASSLVGGVRLDEQYF	NA	TRBV5-1	TRBJ2-7
CASSDVQGDLYEQYF	NA	TRBV6-1	TRBJ2-7
CASSPSPGLAGGPGYEQYF	NA	TRBV18	TRBJ2-7
CAIAPGTSYGYTF	NA	TRBV28	TRBJ1-2
CASSLGAGAGTNEQFF	NA	TRBV7-9	TRBJ2-1
CSVVGARNTGELFF	NA	TRBV29-1	TRBJ2-2
CASSGQGGFTSNQPQHF	NA	TRBV10-1	TRBJ1-5
CASSLVGVQETQYF	NA	TRBV7-7	TRBJ2-5
CASSRQQGWNTEAFF	NA	TRBV4-3	TRBJ1-1
CAIRRPGLPAGGTQYF	NA	TRBV10-3	TRBJ2-3
CASSPGALDEQFF	NA	TRBV7-8	TRBJ2-1